The rows below give T cell receptor beta chains drawn from one sample of a study of CD8+ T cells in alopecia areata. The protocol was immunoSEQ multiplex PCR, while the TCRdb copy is restricted to in-frame clones and leaves out a portion. The data contain 98,000 or so clones, 45% to 60% of them singletons. The sample was NKG2D-low CD8+ T cells sorted from blood. Every receptor here comes from a human donor with alopecia areata. Each CDR3 is given with its conserved first and last residue. Each record gives: clone size, V gene, D gene, J gene, CDR3 protein, CDR3 DNA. The D gene is left open where the match is weak. The listing skips clone size in some rows; elsewhere it reads once, few, many or a size class.

size: .
V: TRBV29-1
D: TRBD2
J: TRBJ2-1
CDR3: CSVEDPLAGDEQFF
DNA: TGCAGCGTTGAAGATCCCCTAGCGGGGGATGAGCAGTTCTTC

size: .
V: TRBV11-2
D: TRBD2
J: TRBJ2-1
CDR3: CASSPGLAGGPFFNEQFF
DNA: TGTGCCAGCAGCCCTGGACTAGCGGGAGGGCCGTTTTTTAATGAGCAGTTCTTC

size: .
V: TRBV4-1
D: .
J: TRBJ2-3
CDR3: CASSQEMGETDTQYF
DNA: TGCGCCAGCAGCCAAGAGATGGGGGAAACAGATACGCAGTATTTT

size: few
V: TRBV29-1
D: TRBD2
J: TRBJ2-1
CDR3: CSVGGLANEQFF
DNA: TGCAGCGTCGGGGGACTAGCGAATGAGCAGTTCTTC

size: .
V: TRBV27
D: TRBD1
J: TRBJ2-3
CDR3: CASSFKGAYDTDTQYF
DNA: TGTGCCAGCAGTTTCAAGGGGGCCTACGACACAGATACGCAGTATTTT

size: .
V: TRBV5-1
D: TRBD2
J: TRBJ2-5
CDR3: CASSRWTSGQETQYF
DNA: TGCGCCAGCAGCCGATGGACTAGCGGGCAAGAGACCCAGTACTTC

size: .
V: TRBV10-3
D: TRBD2
J: TRBJ2-5
CDR3: CAISDTSGMGETQYF
DNA: TGTGCCATCAGTGATACTAGCGGGATGGGAGAGACCCAGTACTTC

size: .
V: TRBV30
D: .
J: TRBJ1-5
CDR3: CAWRDRGSINQPQHF
DNA: TGTGCCTGGAGAGATCGAGGGTCCATCAATCAGCCCCAGCATTTT

size: once
V: TRBV27
D: .
J: TRBJ2-7
CDR3: CASSLQGAGAEQYF
DNA: TGTGCCAGCAGTTTACAGGGGGCGGGGGCCGAGCAGTACTTC

size: .
V: TRBV5-1
D: .
J: TRBJ1-1
CDR3: CASSLSALRAEAFF
DNA: TGCGCCAGCAGCTTGTCAGCCCTGCGCGCTGAAGCTTTCTTT

size: once
V: TRBV2
D: TRBD2
J: TRBJ2-5
CDR3: CASSATSGVTQETQYF
DNA: TGTGCCAGCAGCGCGACTAGCGGGGTAACCCAAGAGACCCAGTACTTC

size: .
V: TRBV5-1
D: .
J: TRBJ2-1
CDR3: CASSYYNEQLF
DNA: TGCGCCAGCAGCTACTACAATGAGCAGCTCTTC

size: .
V: TRBV4-1
D: .
J: TRBJ2-7
CDR3: CASSQDLLGMETSYEQYF
DNA: TGCGCCAGCAGCCAAGATCTGCTGGGGATGGAGACCTCCTACGAGCAGTACTTC

size: few
V: TRBV5-6
D: .
J: TRBJ2-3
CDR3: CASSAGPTDTQYF
DNA: TGTGCCAGCAGCGCAGGACCCACAGATACGCAGTATTTT

size: .
V: TRBV9
D: TRBD1
J: TRBJ2-3
CDR3: CASSEQGVSTDTQYF
DNA: TGTGCCAGCAGCGAACAGGGGGTTAGCACAGATACGCAGTATTTT

size: .
V: TRBV14
D: .
J: TRBJ2-3
CDR3: CASSQDYRRGTDTQYF
DNA: TGTGCCAGCAGCCAAGATTATAGGCGCGGCACAGATACGCAGTATTTT

size: .
V: TRBV28
D: TRBD1
J: TRBJ2-3
CDR3: CASSLGTGGSDTQYF
DNA: TGTGCCAGCAGTTTAGGGACAGGGGGTTCAGATACGCAGTATTTT

size: few
V: TRBV4-1
D: .
J: TRBJ2-1
CDR3: CASSQERTGLNEQFF
DNA: TGCGCCAGCAGCCAAGAGCGGACTGGCCTCAATGAGCAGTTCTTC

size: few
V: TRBV28
D: .
J: TRBJ2-7
CDR3: CASNFLRGYSYEQYF
DNA: TGTGCCAGCAATTTCTTGAGGGGTTACAGCTACGAGCAGTACTTC

size: .
V: TRBV7-6
D: .
J: TRBJ2-2
CDR3: CASSLGKNTGELFF
DNA: TGTGCCAGCAGCTTGGGAAAGAACACCGGGGAGCTGTTTTTT

size: .
V: TRBV28
D: TRBD2
J: TRBJ2-1
CDR3: CASSLRLAGPSYNEQFF
DNA: TGTGCCAGCAGTTTGCGGCTAGCGGGGCCTTCCTACAATGAGCAGTTCTTC

size: once
V: TRBV10-3
D: TRBD1
J: TRBJ2-7
CDR3: CAIRQEGAYYEQYF
DNA: TGTGCCATCAGACAAGAGGGGGCTTACTACGAGCAGTACTTC

size: .
V: TRBV7-6
D: TRBD1
J: TRBJ2-1
CDR3: CASSFPGQGGYNEQFF
DNA: TGTGCCAGCAGCTTCCCAGGACAGGGAGGCTACAATGAGCAGTTCTTC

size: .
V: TRBV7-9
D: .
J: TRBJ1-1
CDR3: CASSKPVNTEAFF
DNA: TGTGCCAGCAGCAAGCCTGTGAACACTGAAGCTTTCTTT

size: .
V: TRBV7-2
D: .
J: TRBJ2-6
CDR3: CASSLEGRYTSGANVLTF
DNA: TGTGCCAGCAGCTTAGAGGGCAGGTATACTTCTGGGGCCAACGTCCTGACTTTC

size: few
V: TRBV28
D: TRBD1
J: TRBJ2-7
CDR3: CASSSTGNEQYF
DNA: TGTGCCAGCAGTTCGACAGGGAACGAGCAGTACTTC

size: once
V: TRBV5-6
D: .
J: TRBJ1-2
CDR3: CASSLSGINYGYTF
DNA: TGTGCCAGCAGCTTGTCCGGGATTAACTATGGCTACACCTTC

size: .
V: TRBV9
D: .
J: TRBJ1-2
CDR3: CASSVGSDPLNYGYTF
DNA: TGTGCCAGCAGCGTAGGATCAGACCCCCTAAACTATGGCTACACCTTC

size: .
V: TRBV6-6
D: .
J: TRBJ1-5
CDR3: CASTMTGGNQPQHF
DNA: TGTGCCAGCACCATGACGGGGGGCAATCAGCCCCAGCATTTT

size: .
V: TRBV7-6
D: .
J: TRBJ2-6
CDR3: CASSLPDSGANVLTF
DNA: TGTGCCAGCAGCTTACCGGACTCTGGGGCCAACGTCCTGACTTTC

size: few
V: TRBV27
D: .
J: TRBJ2-7
CDR3: CASSSEQKNYEQYF
DNA: TGTGCCAGCAGTTCCGAACAAAAGAATTACGAGCAGTACTTC

size: .
V: TRBV5-1
D: .
J: TRBJ1-4
CDR3: CASSFRGRGSNEKLFF
DNA: .

size: .
V: TRBV28
D: TRBD2
J: TRBJ2-5
CDR3: CASRRLAGGPKETQYF
DNA: TGTGCCAGCAGACGACTAGCGGGAGGACCGAAAGAGACCCAGTACTTC

size: .
V: TRBV7-3
D: .
J: TRBJ2-1
CDR3: CASSYTGPYNEQFF
DNA: TGTGCCAGCAGCTATACCGGGCCATACAATGAGCAGTTCTTC

size: .
V: TRBV28
D: TRBD2
J: TRBJ2-7
CDR3: CASSPRLAEYEQYF
DNA: TGTGCCAGCAGTCCGCGACTAGCAGAATACGAGCAGTACTTC

size: few
V: TRBV7-7
D: .
J: TRBJ2-1
CDR3: CASSLGLAGDEQFF
DNA: TGTGCTAGCAGCTTAGGGCTAGCTGGCGATGAGCAGTTCTTC

size: .
V: TRBV5-6
D: TRBD2
J: TRBJ2-7
CDR3: CASSLGLAGAREQYF
DNA: TGTGCCAGCAGCTTAGGACTAGCGGGAGCTCGTGAGCAGTACTTC

size: .
V: TRBV28
D: .
J: TRBJ1-5
CDR3: CASSFVDTGVPQHF
DNA: TGTGCCAGCAGTTTCGTGGACACCGGCGTCCCCCAGCATTTT

size: .
V: TRBV5-4
D: .
J: TRBJ2-7
CDR3: CAIGSHEQYF
DNA: TGTGCCATCGGGTCCCACGAGCAGTACTTC

size: once
V: TRBV7-9
D: TRBD2
J: TRBJ2-1
CDR3: CASSLSARAGGPRNEQFF
DNA: TGTGCCAGCAGCTTATCGGCTCGGGCGGGAGGGCCGAGAAATGAGCAGTTCTTC

size: few
V: TRBV6-5
D: .
J: TRBJ1-4
CDR3: CASRSWAATNEKLFF
DNA: TGTGCCAGCAGGTCGTGGGCCGCAACTAATGAAAAACTGTTTTTT

size: few
V: TRBV5-1
D: .
J: TRBJ1-1
CDR3: CASSPEAGFNEAFF
DNA: TGCGCCAGCAGCCCTGAGGCTGGTTTTAATGAAGCTTTCTTT

size: .
V: TRBV7-8
D: .
J: TRBJ2-1
CDR3: CASTPGYSSYNEQFF
DNA: TGTGCCAGCACCCCAGGGTACAGCTCCTACAATGAGCAGTTCTTC

size: .
V: TRBV5-1
D: TRBD1
J: TRBJ2-5
CDR3: CASRSGGFVQETQYF
DNA: TGCGCCAGCAGATCAGGGGGTTTCGTCCAAGAGACCCAGTACTTC